These 32 T cell receptor beta chains came from one sample sequenced in a study of CD8+CD57+ T cells in acquired aplastic anemia. Genomic DNA, the template, was used for profiling of the TCR beta VDJ and CDR3. TCRdb redid the calling of the reads with MiXCR, one entry per CDR3 protein. The table shows some 120,000 distinct CDR3 sequences, with 48% occurring only once. The sequenced material came from sorted CD4+, CD8+, or CD8+CD57+ T cells (not recorded which) from PBMCs. Receptor source: a human donor in good health, serving as a control.

This chain links TRBV11-1 with TRBJ2-7; D possibly corresponds to TRBD1 (5 bases). Trimming took 3 bases from V and 0 from J, leaving 18 bases between them. This CDR3 has 17 amino acids. The V gene's germline CDR1 is SGHAT and CDR2 FQDESV (reference sequence). In nucleotides, the CDR3 is TGTGCCAGCAGCTTGGGTACGACAGTACTCAGCTCCTACGAGCAGTACGTC. Its translation: CASSLGTTVLSSYEQYV.

On this clonotype itself: Compared with germline, one end of the junction differs, possibly owing to a read error. The genes are TRBV2 and TRBJ1-1; D not resolved. CDR3 length: 13 residues. Germline CDR1 SNHLY, CDR2 FYNNEI. The CDR3 loop reads CVSDWSQNTEALF. CDR3 nucleotide sequence: TGTGTCAGCGATTGGTCTCAGAACACTGAAGCTCTCTTT.

This clonotype was recorded only once. The chain couples TRBV7-3 to TRBJ1-5; D perhaps matches TRBD1 (5 bases). V gave up 5 bases and J gave up 6 bases, with 17 bases separating them. CDR3 length: 15 residues. Germline V lookup: CDR1 SGHTA, CDR2 FQGTGA. The CDR3 is CASSPDGGIGQPQHF. The CDR3 DNA follows: TGTGCCAGCAGCCCGGACGGGGGGATCGGTCAGCCCCAGCATTTT. The full variable domain, rest sourced from reference TRBV7-3 and TRBJ1-5, is GAGVSQTPSNKVTEKGKYVELRCDPISGHTALYWYRQSLGQGPEFLIYFQGTGAADDSGLPNDRFFAVRPEGSVSTLKIQRTERGDSAVYLCASSPDGGIGQPQHFGDGTRLSIL.

The gene calls are TRBV7-2 and TRBJ1-6; 7 bases map to TRBD1. The trim removed 5 bases at V and 10 bases at J, leaving 11 bases unmatched. The CDR3 is 15 amino acids. The germline CDR1 and CDR2 sequences are SGHTA and FQGNSA. The CDR3 spells CASSLPTGSASPLHF. In nucleotides, the CDR3 is TGTGCCAGCAGCCTCCCGACAGGGTCAGCCTCACCCCTCCACTTT.

Note on this clonotype: This may come from a read error, since a much larger clone is one base off. This sequence joins TRBV7-9 and TRBJ1-2; 9 bases align to TRBD1. There are 16 residues in the CDR3. CDR1 and CDR2 from the germline V gene are SEHNR and FQNEAQ (reference sequence). CDR3 DNA: TGTGCCAGCTCACCTCCCCTTGGGACAGGGTCTTATGGCGACACCTTC. Translated, it gives CASSPPLGTGSYGDTF.

This clonotype was counted only a few times. A much larger clone differs from this one at a single base, so this may be a read error. The V call is TRBV7-3, the J call TRBJ2-5, with TRBD2 as a possible D gene (6 bases). Germline V gene lookup returns CDR1 SGHTA and CDR2 FQGTGA. Trimming left V 0 bases short and J 4 bases short, with 12 bases between. CDR3 length: 15 amino acids. CDR3 DNA sequence: TGTGCCAGCAGCTTAACGGGCCGGCGGGGAGAGACCCAGTACTTC. It specifies CASSLTGRRGETQYF.

J is TRBJ1-1 and V is TRBV7-2; no clear D. The CDR3 loop spans 15 amino acids. The V end lost 5 bases, the J end lost 4 bases, and 17 bases lay between the germline ends. The germline CDR1 and CDR2 sequences are SGHTA and FQGNSA. The CDR3 DNA is TGTGCCAGCAGCCCCCCCAAAGGGTTAATCACTGAAGCTTTCTTT. Residues: CASSPPKGLITEAFF.

The CDR3, as DNA: TGTGTCTGCAATACGGGACAGGGTGACGAGCAGTACTTC. As protein: CVCNTGQGDEQYF. The chain has TRBV2 and TRBJ2-7; TRBD1 agrees at 9 bases. Germline V lookup: CDR1 SNHLY, CDR2 FYNNEI. This CDR3 comprises 13 residues.

This clonotype has at least ten counts. The V and J genes are TRBV6-1 and TRBJ2-7, with TRBD2 matching 11 bases. Losses at the gene ends were 6 bases for V and 3 bases for J; bases not matched to a gene: 7. The CDR3 spans 15 residues. The germline gives CDR1 MNHNS, CDR2 SASEGT. CDR3 sequence reads: CASSPGGTSGYEQYF. The DNA of the CDR3 is TGTGCCAGCAGCCCTGGTGGGACTAGCGGCTACGAGCAGTACTTC.

This clonotype has ten or more counts. The chain uses TRBV5-1 and TRBJ2-7, with 8 bases aligning to TRBD2. Germline CDR1 and CDR2: SGHRS and YFSETQ. This CDR3 has 15 residues. Trimming took 5 bases from V and 3 from J; bases not matched to a gene: 10. CDR3 DNA sequence: TGCGCCAGCAGAGTTTCGCGGGGGGACTTCTACGAGCAGTACTTC. Its translation is CASRVSRGDFYEQYF.

The table lists this clonotype with many counts. The gene calls are TRBV25-1 and TRBJ2-7; 9 nucleotides line up with TRBD1. The CDR3 sequence is 15 residues long. CDR1 MGHDK and CDR2 SYGVNS come from the germline V gene. V shed 4 bases and J 0 bases; nucleotides not matched to a gene: 4. This CDR3 is CASSGTDRGSYEQYF. In DNA form, the CDR3 reads TGTGCCAGCAGTGGGACGGACAGGGGCTCCTACGAGCAGTACTTC.

In its sample, this clonotype was seen once. The chain carries TRBV10-3 and TRBJ2-1; 12 bases are a match to TRBD2. Per germline, CDR1 ENHRY and CDR2 SYGVKD. With 9 bases clipped from V and 12 bases from J, the junction kept 3 bases outside the gene matches. The CDR3 is 11 amino acids. In DNA, the CDR3 is TGTGCCATGCAACTAGCGGGGGGGCAGTTCTTC. Its translation is CAMQLAGGQFF.

The chain employs TRBV24-1 and TRBJ1-1, with D unresolved. This CDR3 is 11 amino acids long. Trimming left V 0 bases short and J 5 bases short, with 0 bases between. CDR1 and CDR2 from the germline V gene are KGHDR and SFDVKD. Here the CDR3 reads CATSDLTEAFF. CDR3 DNA sequence: TGTGCCACCAGTGATTTGACTGAAGCTTTCTTT.

The genes are TRBV7-3 and TRBJ2-5; 14 bases map to TRBD2. The CDR3 totals 18 residues. CDR1 is SGHTA and CDR2 is FQGTGA in the germline V gene. The V gene end was trimmed by 4 bases and the J gene end by 5 bases; junction bases not matched to a gene: 12. The CDR3 sequence is CASSSTSGRLAGGETQYF. CDR3 nucleotides: TGTGCCAGCAGCTCCACCTCAGGGAGACTAGCGGGGGGGGAGACCCAGTACTTC.

This clonotype was recorded at least ten times. The chain combines TRBV7-6 with TRBJ2-3; unclear D gene. Germline CDR1 and CDR2: SGHVS and FNYEAQ. Between the trimmed V and J ends, which lost 5 bases and 4 bases, there was a span of 16 bases. The CDR3 runs to 15 residues. In nucleotides, the CDR3 is TGTGCCAGCAGCAGAGACTCAGTCCGCCCAGATACGCAGTATTTT. Protein product: CASSRDSVRPDTQYF.

V usage is TRBV2 and J usage is TRBJ2-7; no clear D. Germline CDR1 SNHLY, CDR2 FYNNEI. V was clipped by 2 bases and J by 6 bases, with 11 bases between them. This CDR3 is built from 13 residues. The CDR3 loop reads CASSELGPGEQYF. The CDR3 region has the DNA TGTGCCAGCAGTGAACTCGGGCCTGGCGAGCAGTACTTC.

The V gene is TRBV7-3, the J gene TRBJ1-6; D gene uncertain. The V end lost 8 bases, the J end lost 0 bases, and 5 bases lay between the germline ends. Germline V gene sequence: CDR1 SGHTA, CDR2 FQGTGA. The CDR3 has 13 residues. The CDR3 nucleotides read TGTGCCAGCTCTAGCTCCTATAATTCACCCCTCCACTTT. This translates into CASSSSYNSPLHF.

This clonotype has only one observation. This sequence joins TRBV2 and TRBJ1-1; TRBD1 aligns across 7 bases. V lost 6 bases, J lost 4 bases, and 11 bases stayed unmatched. The CDR3 is 15 amino acids. Germline CDR1 SNHLY, CDR2 FYNNEI. CDR3 nucleotides: TGTGCCAGCAGCAAACTGACAGGGACCGGCACTGAAGCTTTCTTT. Its translation: CASSKLTGTGTEAFF.

V and J are TRBV15 and TRBJ2-7; 10 bases match TRBD2. This CDR3 is built from 15 residues. Looked up from germline, CDR1 is LNHNV and CDR2 is YYDKDF (reference sequence). V lost 0 bases to trimming and J lost 4 bases; unmatched junction nucleotides: 3. The CDR3 DNA reads as TGTGCCACCAGCAGAGATAGCGGGGGGACGTACGAGCAGTACTTC. Translated, it gives CATSRDSGGTYEQYF.

In this sample, this clonotype turned up many times. This chain connects TRBV7-8 to TRBJ2-2; D possibly corresponds to TRBD1 (6 bases). CDR3 length: 15 residues. V was shortened by 5 bases and J by 5 bases, with 15 bases between the two germline ends. Per the germline V gene, CDR1 is SGHVS and CDR2 is FQNEAQ. Here the CDR3 reads CASSRQGFYTGELFF. In DNA form, the CDR3 reads TGTGCCAGCAGCCGTCAGGGGTTCTATACCGGGGAGCTGTTTTTT.

This clonotype has at least ten counts. This chain uses TRBV4-1 with TRBJ2-3, with D possibly matching TRBD1 (5 bases). Germline CDR1 is MGHRA and CDR2 is YSYEKL. The V end was cut by 1 base, the J end by 2 bases, with 19 bases between. The CDR3 is made up of 18 amino acids. The CDR3 loop reads CASSQGPGRGQLTDTQYF. The CDR3 coding sequence is TGCGCCAGCAGCCAAGGACCCGGACGAGGACAACTCACAGATACGCAGTATTTT.

V is TRBV29-1 and J is TRBJ2-7; perhaps TRBD2 as D (7 bases). The CDR3 loop spans 12 amino acids. With 5 bases removed from V and 9 bases from J, the gap between germline ends came to 17 bases. CDR1 is SQVTM and CDR2 is ANQGSEA in the germline V gene. This CDR3 reads CSVRTGGPGQYF. The CDR3 bases are TGCAGCGTTCGGACCGGGGGGCCTGGGCAGTACTTC.

A few counts support this clonotype. The chain uses TRBV9 and TRBJ1-2; 9 positions match TRBD1. CDR3 length equals 16 residues. Unmatched junction bases numbered 9, after V lost 0 bases and J lost 6 bases. In germline, CDR1 is SGDLS, CDR2 YYNGEE. CDR3: CASSVARKGQGHGYTF. CDR3 DNA sequence: TGTGCCAGCAGCGTAGCGCGAAAAGGACAGGGGCATGGCTACACCTTC.

The J gene is TRBJ2-3, the V gene TRBV2; the match to TRBD1 covers 9 bases. This CDR3 is 13 amino acids long. The V and J ends lost 8 bases and 5 bases, in that order; junction bases with no gene match: 5. Germline assignment: CDR1 SNHLY and CDR2 FYNNEI. CDR3 sequence: CASWGQGKDTQYF. The CDR3 nucleotides are TGTGCCAGCTGGGGACAGGGAAAAGATACGCAGTATTTT.

The chain uses TRBV15 and TRBJ2-1; 8 bases are a match to TRBD1. V shed 2 bases, J shed 8 bases, and the junction held 5 bases outside the gene matches. Per the germline V gene, CDR1 is LNHNV and CDR2 is YYDKDF (reference sequence). The CDR3 is 14 residues long. The CDR3 sequence is CATSRTGGGYEQFF. The CDR3, as DNA: TGTGCCACCAGCAGAACAGGGGGAGGCTATGAGCAGTTCTTC. Based on the CDR3 plus reference TRBV15 and TRBJ2-1, the full variable domain is DAMVIQNPRYQVTQFGKPVTLSCSQTLNHNVMYWYQQKSSQAPKLLFHYYDKDFNNEADTPDNFQSRRPNTSFCFLDIRSPGLGDTAMYLCATSRTGGGYEQFFGPGTRLTVL.

This clonotype was detected ten times or more. CDR3 protein: CSARGVETQYF. The CDR3 nucleotides are TGCAGTGCTAGAGGGGTCGAGACCCAGTACTTC. The J gene is TRBJ2-5, the V gene TRBV20-1; D gene uncertain. Trimming removed 1 base at V and 5 bases at J, with 5 bases between. CDR3 size: 11 residues. The germline gives CDR1 DFQATT, CDR2 SNEGSKA (reference sequence).

The V and J genes are TRBV7-2 and TRBJ2-7, with D perhaps TRBD2 (5 bases). The DNA end is more similar to TRBJ2-1, so the J call may be wrong. The CDR3 consists of 15 residues. The germline CDR1 and CDR2 sequences are SGHTA and FQGNSA. CDR3 nucleotides: TGTGCCAGCAACATAGCGCCGAGCTCCTACAATGAGCAGTTCTTC. Translating gives CASNIAPSSYNEQFF.

The DNA of the CDR3 is TGCAGTGCTAGTTTGGGCACAGATACGCAGTATTTT. It encodes CSASLGTDTQYF. This chain joins TRBV20-1 and TRBJ2-3; unclear D gene. With 3 bases removed from V and 1 base from J, the gap between germline ends came to 5 bases. In germline, CDR1 is DFQATT, CDR2 SNEGSKA (reference sequence). CDR3 length: 12 residues.

This clonotype showed up just once. This chain connects TRBV3-1 to TRBJ2-5; 9 bases line up with TRBD2. Germline CDR1 is LGHDT and CDR2 is YNNKEL (reference sequence). The V and J ends lost 4 bases and 2 bases, in that order; junction bases with no gene match: 5. The CDR3 is made up of 15 amino acids. CDR3 residues: CASSPILAGQETQYF. The CDR3 bases are TGTGCCAGCAGCCCCATCCTAGCGGGGCAAGAGACCCAGTACTTC.

This clonotype was found a few times. The V call is TRBV25-1, the J call TRBJ1-2; D unresolved. This CDR3 is built from 14 residues. Deletions cut 2 bases from V and 4 bases from J, with 11 bases between. Germline V gene sequence: CDR1 MGHDK, CDR2 SYGVNS. The CDR3 loop reads CASSEPGVGYGYTF. CDR3 bases: TGTGCCAGCAGTGAACCTGGGGTGGGCTATGGCTACACCTTC.

The V gene is TRBV30, the J gene TRBJ2-5, with D perhaps TRBD1 or TRBD2 (6 bases each). Trimming cost V 0 bases and J 5 bases, with 16 bases left between them. Germline V CDR1 and CDR2: GTSNPN, SVGIG (reference sequence). The CDR3 totals 15 residues. The CDR3 protein is CAWSVPARGLETQYF. In DNA form, the CDR3 reads TGTGCCTGGAGTGTACCGGCCAGGGGACTTGAGACCCAGTACTTC.

There are many counts of this clonotype. The V and J genes are TRBV20-1 and TRBJ2-1; 11 nucleotides agree with TRBD2. The CDR3 covers 14 residues. Germline assignment: CDR1 DFQATT and CDR2 SNEGSKA (reference sequence). The junction had 1 base not matched to a gene; V was cut back by 1 base and J by 5 bases. Written as DNA, the CDR3 is TGCAGTGCTAGAGGGACTAGCGGGCACAATGAGCAGTTCTTC. Protein sequence: CSARGTSGHNEQFF.